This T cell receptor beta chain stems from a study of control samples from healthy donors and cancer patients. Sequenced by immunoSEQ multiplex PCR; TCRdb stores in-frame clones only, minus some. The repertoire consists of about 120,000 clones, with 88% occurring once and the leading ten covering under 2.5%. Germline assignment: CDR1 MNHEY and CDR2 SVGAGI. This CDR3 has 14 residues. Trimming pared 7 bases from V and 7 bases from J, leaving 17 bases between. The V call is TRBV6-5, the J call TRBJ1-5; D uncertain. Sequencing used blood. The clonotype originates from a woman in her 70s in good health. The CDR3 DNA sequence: TGTGCCAGCATGAACGGGGTTCGCGGGCAGCCCCAGCATTTT. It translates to CASMNGVRGQPQHF.